This T cell receptor beta chain was sequenced during a study of blood T cell repertoires in COVID-19. Enrollees, roughly 18 to 90 years old, lived in about two dozen US areas. Per the authors' pipeline: By means of reference gene primer amplification, nucleated cell counts were estimated. Clones were read by immunoSEQ multiplex PCR, and TCRdb kept only the in-frame ones, dropping some. Clone size and V and J calls were adopted from that table, with D and trimming inferred from the DNA. The data contain around 300,000 clones, nearly 90% of them singletons. The ends were cut back, 2 bases at V and 4 bases at J, with 11 bases in the middle. Germline-derived CDR1 and CDR2 are MNHEY and SVGAGI. The CDR3 contains 15 residues.

The receptor was isolated from a woman in her 30s who had recovered from COVID-19. J is TRBJ1-4 and V is TRBV6-5; D possibly corresponds to TRBD1 (6 bases). Sequenced input: PBMCs or T cells enriched from blood (not recorded which). DNA of the CDR3: TGTGCCAGCAGTTACGACAGGATGGGTAATGAAAAACTGTTTTTT. Protein sequence: CASSYDRMGNEKLFF.